This T cell receptor (beta chain) originates from a study of cytomegalovirus exposure and HLA in healthy donors. Germline V gene lookup returns CDR1 SGHRS and CDR2 YFSETQ. CDR3 length equals 15 residues. V gave up 5 bases and J gave up 8 bases; unmatched junction bases: 14. The PCR was carried out with 60 Vbeta primers and 13 Jbeta primers. Profiling relied on immunoSEQ multiplex PCR, and the TCRdb table lists in-frame clones only, not all of them. The profile shows about 150,000 clones, roughly 89% of them singletons. Sequenced input: PBMCs. The sequence derives from a woman in her 30s in good health and CMV-seronegative. The chain recombines TRBV5-1 with TRBJ1-2, with 8 bases fitting TRBD1. CDR3 in amino acids: CASSLTMDRERGYTF. The CDR3, as DNA: TGCGCCAGCAGTTTAACCATGGACAGGGAGAGGGGCTACACCTTC.